One sample yielded the 32 T cell receptor beta chains listed below, sequenced in a study of cytomegalovirus exposure and HLA in healthy donors. Vbeta (60) and Jbeta (13) primers were used in the PCR. Sequencing used immunoSEQ multiplex PCR; TCRdb keeps in-frame clones, though not all of them. The profile shows roughly 100,000 clones, roughly three quarters of them singletons. The source material was PBMCs. Source of these receptors: a man aged 35-49 years in good health and CMV-seronegative.

This chain uses TRBV6-6 with TRBJ2-5; 7 positions agree with TRBD2. Germline CDR1 is MNHNY and CDR2 is SVGAGI (reference sequence). The CDR3 runs 13 residues. After removal of 7 bases from V and 5 bases from J, the junction contained 7 bases not matched to a gene. The CDR3 protein is CASIKTRGETQYF. CDR3 coding DNA: TGTGCCAGCATTAAAACGCGGGGGGAGACCCAGTACTTC.

This rearrangement joins TRBV6-6 to TRBJ1-1, with D possibly TRBD1 on 5 matching bases. The CDR3 length is 15 residues. Trimming cost V 2 bases and J 2 bases, with 12 bases left between them. In germline, CDR1 is MNHNY, CDR2 SVGAGI (reference sequence). The CDR3 here is CASSYGGTVNTEAFF. For the CDR3, the DNA is TGTGCCAGCAGTTACGGGGGGACGGTAAACACTGAAGCTTTCTTT.

This chain uses TRBV7-9 with TRBJ1-2; D possibly corresponds to TRBD1 (6 bases). The CDR3 spans 14 residues. Germline CDR1 SEHNR, CDR2 FQNEAQ (reference sequence). V was pared by 6 bases and J by 4 bases, with 15 bases between. The CDR3 DNA follows: TGTGCCAGCAGTTCCCGGACAGAGAGCTATGGCTACACCTTC. The encoded protein is CASSSRTESYGYTF. The variable domain in full, with the rest retrieved from reference TRBV7-9 and TRBJ1-2, is DTGVSQNPRHKITKRGQNVTFRCDPISEHNRLYWYRQTLGQGPEFLTYFQNEAQLEKSRLLSDRFSAERPKGSFSTLEIQRTEQGDSAMYLCASSSRTESYGYTFGSGTRLTVV.

The chain employs TRBV4-3 and TRBJ2-2; 9 bases align to TRBD1. From germline, CDR1 is LGHNA and CDR2 YSLEER. The trim removed 2 bases at V and 0 bases at J, leaving 16 bases unmatched. This CDR3 contains 21 residues. The CDR3 DNA reads as TGCGCCAGCAGCCAATATGACCGACCCAGGACAGGGGCCACGAACACCGGGGAGCTGTTTTTT. Translation: CASSQYDRPRTGATNTGELFF.

This chain joins TRBV9 and TRBJ2-1; 10 bases align to TRBD2. V shed 4 bases, J shed 7 bases, and the junction held 11 bases outside the gene matches. CDR1 SGDLS and CDR2 YYNGEE come from the germline V gene. The CDR3 contains 16 residues. The CDR3 sequence: CASSPLKLAGRNEQFF. The CDR3 DNA reads TGTGCCAGCAGCCCCCTAAAACTAGCGGGGCGGAATGAGCAGTTCTTC.

V gene TRBV5-1 combines with J gene TRBJ1-1, with D possibly TRBD1 on 6 matching bases. CDR3 length: 17 residues. CDR1 and CDR2 (germline): SGHRS, YFSETQ. Trimming left V 1 base short and J 0 bases short, with 16 bases between. The CDR3 protein is CASSLLGGGRVNTEAFF. The CDR3 DNA sequence: TGCGCCAGCAGCTTGTTAGGGGGGGGGAGAGTGAACACTGAAGCTTTCTTT.

The chain is built from TRBV19 and TRBJ2-1, with TRBD2 as a possible D gene (5 bases). Trimming took 7 bases from V and 5 from J, leaving 18 bases between them. This CDR3 is built from 15 residues. CDR1 LNHDA and CDR2 SQIVND come from the germline V gene (reference sequence). The CDR3 coding sequence is TGTGCCAGTACCAGACAAGAGGGCCTTCACAATGAGCAGTTCTTC. Residues: CASTRQEGLHNEQFF.

The rearrangement links TRBV5-4 to TRBJ2-3; no clear D gene. With 4 bases removed from V and 2 bases from J, the gap between germline ends came to 11 bases. Germline CDR1 SGHNT, CDR2 YYREEE (reference sequence). The length of the CDR3 is 14 residues. As DNA, the CDR3 is TGTGCCAGCAGCCATAGACTTTTCACAGATACGCAGTATTTT. Amino acids: CASSHRLFTDTQYF.

The chain joins TRBV5-1 to TRBJ2-1; 14 nucleotides agree with TRBD2. Germline assignment: CDR1 SGHRS and CDR2 YFSETQ. With 4 bases clipped from V and 10 bases from J, the junction kept 7 bases outside the gene matches. The CDR3 is 15 residues long. The CDR3 loop reads CASSAGLAGVREQFF. For the CDR3, the DNA is TGCGCCAGCAGCGCGGGACTAGCGGGAGTTCGGGAGCAGTTCTTC. The full variable domain, with the rest looked up from reference TRBV5-1 and TRBJ2-1, is KAGVTQTPRYLIKTRGQQVTLSCSPISGHRSVSWYQQTPGQGLQFLFEYFSETQRNKGNFPGRFSGRQFSNSRSEMNVSTLELGDSALYLCASSAGLAGVREQFFGPGTRLTVL.

The chain links TRBV7-2 to TRBJ2-2; 8 positions match TRBD2. V lost 1 base, J lost 6 bases, and 4 bases stayed unmatched. CDR1 and CDR2 (germline): SGHTA, FQGNSA. The CDR3 is 15 residues long. CDR3 DNA sequence: TGTGCCAGCAGCTTAGGCGGGGGGCAGGCCGGGGAGCTGTTTTTT. Encoded protein: CASSLGGGQAGELFF.

This clone has a handful of counts. J is TRBJ2-3 and V is TRBV6-1; D might be TRBD2 (5 bases). Deletions cut 7 bases from V and 0 bases from J, with 8 bases between. The germline V gene encodes CDR1 MNHNS and CDR2 SASEGT. CDR3 length equals 13 residues. CDR3 protein: CASMRASTDTQYF. The CDR3 DNA is TGTGCCAGCATGAGGGCAAGCACAGATACGCAGTATTTT.

A remark on this clone: The sample contains more than one DNA sequence encoding this CDR3. CDR3 loop: CASSGTGTYEQYF. As DNA, the CDR3 is TGTGCCAGCAGTGGAACGGGGACCTACGAGCAGTACTTC. The V gene is TRBV6-5, the J gene TRBJ2-7; tentative D call: TRBD2 (5 bases). The CDR3 sequence is 13 residues long. The germline V gene encodes CDR1 MNHEY and CDR2 SVGAGI. V was trimmed by 5 bases and J by 2 bases, leaving 10 bases between them.

The chain uses TRBV10-1 and TRBJ2-7; 8 nucleotides agree with TRBD2. Germline CDR1 reads WNHNN; CDR2 reads SYGVQD (reference sequence). This CDR3 has 16 amino acids. V shed 2 bases and J 4 bases; nucleotides not matched to a gene: 10. The CDR3, as DNA: TGCGCCAGCAGTGAGGGGAGTGGCGGGAGGTTTTACGAGCAGTACTTC. This sequence encodes CASSEGSGGRFYEQYF.

The chain recombines TRBV28 with TRBJ2-7; possible D gene TRBD1, 6 bases. Germline lookup yields CDR1 MDHEN and CDR2 SYDVKM. V was pared by 5 bases and J by 1 base, with 9 bases between. The CDR3 runs 13 residues. As DNA, the CDR3 is TGTGCCAGCAGTCCCGACAGGTCCTACGAGCAGTACTTC. Translated: CASSPDRSYEQYF.

The genes are TRBV5-6 and TRBJ1-1, with TRBD1 as a possible D gene (5 bases). CDR3 length equals 14 residues. V lost 7 bases, J lost 4 bases, and 17 bases lay in between. CDR1 and CDR2 (germline): SGHDT, YYEEEE. DNA of the CDR3: TGTGCCAGCTGCATCAGGGAGGTCGGCACTGAAGCTTTCTTT. It specifies CASCIREVGTEAFF. The variable domain in full, with the rest retrieved from reference TRBV5-6 and TRBJ1-1, is DAGVTQSPTHLIKTRGQQVTLRCSPKSGHDTVSWYQQALGQGPQFIFQYYEEEERQRGNFPDRFSGHQFPNYSSELNVNALLLGDSALYLCASCIREVGTEAFFGQGTRLTVV.

V is TRBV30 and J is TRBJ2-7, with a tentative D call TRBD1 (6 bases). Germline lookup yields CDR1 GTSNPN and CDR2 SVGIG (reference sequence). V dropped 4 bases and J dropped 2 bases, with 9 bases sitting between them. The CDR3 is made up of 12 amino acids. CDR3 DNA: TGTGCCTGGACCGCAGGGGCCTACGAGCAGTACTTC. This sequence encodes CAWTAGAYEQYF. Full variable domain (outside the CDR3, taken from reference TRBV30 and TRBJ2-7): SQTIHQWPATLVQPVGSPLSLECTVEGTSNPNLYWYRQAAGRGLQLLFYSVGIGQISSEVPQNLSASRPQDRQFILSSKKLLLSDSGFYLCAWTAGAYEQYFGPGTRLTVT.

V and J are TRBV9 and TRBJ2-7; 7 nucleotides line up with TRBD1. Germline lookup yields CDR1 SGDLS and CDR2 YYNGEE. The CDR3 covers 15 residues. After removal of 4 bases from V and 2 bases from J, the junction contained 9 bases not matched to a gene. The CDR3 nucleotides are TGTGCCAGCAGCCTCTCCGCCACAGGGGCCTACGAGCAGTACTTC. Encoded protein: CASSLSATGAYEQYF.

This clone has more than one count but fewer than ten. V is TRBV7-8 and J is TRBJ2-7; tentatively, D is TRBD2 (5 bases). Looked up from germline, CDR1 is SGHVS and CDR2 is FQNEAQ. Trimming took 1 base from V and 4 from J, leaving 11 bases between them. The CDR3 extends over 14 amino acids. The CDR3 DNA reads TGTGCCAGCAGCTTAGGTGGGAGTTTTTACGAGCAGTACTTC. Translated, it gives CASSLGGSFYEQYF.

This chain links TRBV30 with TRBJ2-7; 8 positions agree with TRBD2. V was clipped by 3 bases and J by 4 bases; unmatched bases: 14. The germline gives CDR1 GTSNPN, CDR2 SVGIG (reference sequence). The CDR3 totals 16 residues. The CDR3 protein is CAWRAGRAFSGYEQYF. The CDR3, as DNA: TGTGCCTGGAGGGCCGGGAGGGCCTTCTCAGGATACGAGCAGTACTTC.

The chain couples TRBV5-6 to TRBJ2-6, with a weak D call TRBD2 (5 bases). The ends were cut back, 1 base at V and 2 bases at J, with 7 bases in the middle. This CDR3 comprises 15 residues. Germline V lookup: CDR1 SGHDT, CDR2 YYEEEE. CDR3 protein: CASSLRGPGANVLTF. CDR3 nucleotide sequence: TGTGCCAGCAGCTTGAGAGGGCCTGGGGCCAACGTCCTGACTTTC.

The DNA for the CDR3 is TGTGCCAGCTCACCACCCGTATTGAGCGAGCAGTACTTC. It codes for CASSPPVLSEQYF. The rearrangement uses TRBV18 and TRBJ2-7; D not certain. The CDR3 is 13 residues long. V was shortened by 0 bases and J by 6 bases, with 9 bases between the two germline ends. CDR1 is KGHSH, CDR2 LQKENI, per germline.

The J gene is TRBJ2-7, the V gene TRBV30; no definite D call. CDR3 size: 11 residues. V was pared by 1 base and J by 7 bases, with 8 bases between. Germline lookup yields CDR1 GTSNPN and CDR2 SVGIG (reference sequence). The CDR3, as DNA: TGTGCCTGGAGTGGGTCCAGAGAGCAGTACTTC. This sequence encodes CAWSGSREQYF.

V gene TRBV28 combines with J gene TRBJ2-7, with TRBD2 identical over 11 bases. CDR3 length: 16 residues. CDR1 MDHEN and CDR2 SYDVKM come from the germline V gene. The junction had 12 bases not matched to a gene; V was cut back by 8 bases and J by 3 bases. CDR3 DNA sequence: TGTGCCAGCCGGATCGAGATAGGGACTAGCGGCTACGAGCAGTACTTC. It translates to CASRIEIGTSGYEQYF. The variable domain in full, with the rest retrieved from reference TRBV28 and TRBJ2-7, is DVKVTQSSRYLVKRTGEKVFLECVQDMDHENMFWYRQDPGLGLRLIYFSYDVKMKEKGDIPEGYSVSREKKERFSLILESASTNQTSMYLCASRIEIGTSGYEQYFGPGTRLTVT.

As DNA, the CDR3 is TGCGCCAGCAGCTTGGTGGCACCCAACACCGGGGAGCTGTTTTTT. It translates to CASSLVAPNTGELFF. V gene TRBV5-1 combines with J gene TRBJ2-2; D is undetermined. V gave up 0 bases and J gave up 2 bases, with 8 bases separating them. Germline CDR1 reads SGHRS; CDR2 reads YFSETQ. The CDR3 is 15 residues long.

This sequence joins TRBV6-5 and TRBJ1-3; TRBD1 aligns across 7 bases. V shed 6 bases, J shed 3 bases, and the junction held 8 bases outside the gene matches. The CDR3 length is 15 residues. Germline lookup yields CDR1 MNHEY and CDR2 SVGAGI. The CDR3 coding sequence is TGTGCCAGCAGATTGACAGGGACTGGTGGAAACACCATATATTTT. This gives the protein CASRLTGTGGNTIYF.

This clone was observed once. The chain is built from TRBV6-6 and TRBJ1-1; TRBD1 agrees at 8 bases. V trimming: 8 bases; J trimming: 1 base; junction bases outside the gene matches: 12. In germline, CDR1 is MNHNY, CDR2 SVGAGI (reference sequence). This CDR3 is 16 amino acids long. CDR3 nucleotides: TGTGCCAGCGACCGACCCAGGGGGCGCGGGAACACTGAAGCTTTCTTT. Translation: CASDRPRGRGNTEAFF.

This clone was seen only once. The chain's CDR3 is CASSRRDIGVGPYEQYF. As DNA, the CDR3 is TGTGCCAGCAGCCGCCGGGACATAGGGGTAGGGCCCTACGAGCAGTACTTC. The chain is built from TRBV5-5 and TRBJ2-7; D perhaps matches TRBD1 (6 bases). The CDR3 is 17 amino acids. The V and J ends lost 4 bases and 2 bases respectively, with 22 bases between them. CDR1 and CDR2 (germline): SGHKS, YYEKEE (reference sequence).

The V and J genes are TRBV6-5 and TRBJ1-2; tentatively, D is TRBD1 (6 bases). The V and J ends lost 2 bases and 0 bases respectively, with 13 bases between them. From germline, CDR1 is MNHEY and CDR2 SVGAGI. The CDR3 runs 16 residues. The CDR3 region has the DNA TGTGCCAGCAGTTACGCTCCGGGACACCCTAACTATGGCTACACCTTC. Translation: CASSYAPGHPNYGYTF.

The chain combines TRBV10-3 with TRBJ2-2; 8 bases fit TRBD2. The CDR3 consists of 15 residues. Looked up from germline, CDR1 is ENHRY and CDR2 is SYGVKD. V trimming: 11 bases; J trimming: 0 bases; junction bases outside the gene matches: 8. CDR3 loop: CAFSPGGPNTGELFF. As DNA, the CDR3 is TGTGCCTTCTCCCCGGGGGGGCCGAACACCGGGGAGCTGTTTTTT.

This sequence joins TRBV19 and TRBJ2-7; D is ambiguous. This CDR3 comprises 14 residues. Looked up from germline, CDR1 is LNHDA and CDR2 is SQIVND (reference sequence). V was clipped by 5 bases and J by 4 bases, with 15 bases between them. In DNA, the CDR3 is TGTGCCAGTAGTGGCCTTGGCGCGAGGTACGAGCAGTACTTC. Its translation: CASSGLGARYEQYF.

The V and J genes are TRBV7-9 and TRBJ2-2, with D perhaps matching TRBD2 (6 bases). CDR3 length: 15 amino acids. Looked up from germline, CDR1 is SEHNR and CDR2 is FQNEAQ (reference sequence). Trimming stripped 5 bases from V and 3 bases from J, with 13 bases between. The CDR3 DNA reads TGTGCCAGCAGCATTCGGGAGTCGGACACCGGGGAGCTGTTTTTT. The encoded protein is CASSIRESDTGELFF.

Only a few counts were recorded for this clone. The rearrangement uses TRBV10-3 and TRBJ1-5; a possible D gene is TRBD1 (6 bases). CDR1 and CDR2 (germline): ENHRY, SYGVKD. Trimming cost V 6 bases and J 0 bases, with 9 bases left between them. CDR3 size: 14 residues. Written as DNA, the CDR3 is TGTGCCATCAGCGGACAGAATAGCAATCAGCCCCAGCATTTT. The encoded protein is CAISGQNSNQPQHF.